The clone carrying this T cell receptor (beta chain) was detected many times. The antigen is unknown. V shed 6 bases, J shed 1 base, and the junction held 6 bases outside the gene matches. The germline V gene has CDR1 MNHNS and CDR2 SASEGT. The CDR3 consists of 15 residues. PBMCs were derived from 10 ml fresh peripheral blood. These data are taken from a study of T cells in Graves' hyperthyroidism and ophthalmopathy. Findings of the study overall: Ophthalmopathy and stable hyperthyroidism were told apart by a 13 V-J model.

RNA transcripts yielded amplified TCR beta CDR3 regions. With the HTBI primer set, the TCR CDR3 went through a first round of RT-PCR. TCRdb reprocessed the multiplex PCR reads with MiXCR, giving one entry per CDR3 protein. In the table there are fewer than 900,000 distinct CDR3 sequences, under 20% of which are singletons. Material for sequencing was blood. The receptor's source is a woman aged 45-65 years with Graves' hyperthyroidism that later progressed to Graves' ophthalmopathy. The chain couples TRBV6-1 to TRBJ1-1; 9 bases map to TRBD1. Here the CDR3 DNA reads TGTGCCAGCAGCTTCCCGGGACAGGGGAACACTGAAGCTTTCTTT. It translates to CASSFPGQGNTEAFF.